The clone carrying this TCR beta chain was seen repeatedly, ten times or more. No antigen is known for it. The sample originates from a study of T-cell reconstitution after alpha-beta-depleted transplantation in children. Unique molecular identifiers tagged the TCRbeta library. TCRdb passed the PCR reads through MiXCR, listing each CDR3 protein once. The table shows about 830,000 distinct CDR3 sequences, with 16% occurring only once. General observations from the study: In some patients, recipient T cells and intrathymic progenitors surviving conditioning explained high day-60 diversity. Newly produced T cells mostly provided counts and TCRbeta diversity after one year, as hyperexpanded clones declined. Reportedly, alpha-beta T cells present about two months post-transplant originated from several hundred expanded clones of graft origin.

Germline V CDR1 and CDR2: MNHEY, SVGAGI. This CDR3 region has 14 residues. V was pared by 6 bases and J by 4 bases, with 6 bases of the junction left unmatched. The V and J genes are TRBV6-5 and TRBJ1-3; the match to TRBD1 covers 7 bases. The specimen was PBMCs, mostly from graft donor cells, collected 360 days after TCRalphabeta/CD19-depleted stem cell transplant. This TCR derives from a male patient younger than 18 who had a stem cell transplant for acute lymphoblastic leukemia, so the T cells may come from the graft donor. CDR3 DNA: TGTGCCAGCAGGTGGGACAGCGCAGGAAACACCATATATTTT. It specifies CASRWDSAGNTIYF.